This TCR beta chain is drawn from a study of blood T cells in healthy people across ages (dated by TCRdb to about 2015). For the wider study: In model experiments, roughly one uniquely barcoded TCR beta cDNA molecule per two T cells was captured by template switching. Age-related changes in TCR beta repertoire diversity were measured in the study by deep sequencing normalized with unique cDNA molecular identifiers. Donors were grouped into four age groups: young (average 16 years), middle-aged (under 40), aged (roughly 62) and long-lived (less than 85). To avoid experimental bias, donors of different ages were distributed randomly across sequencing lanes. Two additional independent replicas of 1 million unique cDNA reads from the same blood draw were analyzed for two donors (one aged 18 to 30 and one aged 80 or older).

Donors were 39 systemically healthy Caucasian individuals from Russia aged 6 to 90 years. Each donor gave approximately 9.4 milliliters of peripheral blood, drawn into EDTA-treated Vacutainer tubes. Ficoll-Paque density-gradient centrifugation was used to isolate PBMCs, with at least 6.5 million per sample. Trizol reagent was used to extract total RNA from PBMCs, with at least 5.5 micrograms per sample. For every donor, an aliquot of PBMCs went through flow cytometry to measure the percentages of naive CD45RAhigh/CD27high T cells. The CDR3 starts with the cysteine, ends with the phenylalanine, and has 12 residues. Only the CDR3 DNA is retained, 36 bases long and in frame from the first base. V is clipped by 9 bases and J by 6 bases, and the sequence between their germline boundaries is 14 bases long. In regard to this clonotype: Its antigen remains unidentified. Per-base qualities were not stored, and no clone one base away is much larger.

Summary of the overall study and its limitations: Because profiling used bulk unsorted PBMCs, naive and antigen-experienced compartments could not be compared conclusively. Compared with the aged group, the long-lived group had more naive CD4+ T cells, fewer expanded clones and increased TCR diversity, suggesting age selection. Because the CMV infection status of the donors was unknown, age-related changes in expanded clonotypes may potentially have been confounded. Observed TCR beta diversity correlated strongly with the percentage of naive T cells measured by flow cytometry. Estimates of total diversity from one million sequenced T cells were regarded as lower bounds and underestimates. Observed TCR beta diversity per million T cells fell roughly linearly with age, and a significant reduction was already apparent by age roughly 40.

Libraries came from 5' RACE. Sequencing was performed on an Illumina HiSeq 2500. The second PCR ran for roughly 7 to 11 cycles and used a J-beta primer mix along with a sample-barcoded 5' primer. Each TCR beta cDNA molecule received a unique molecular identifier from a template-switch 5' adaptor carrying 12 random nucleotides. Each sample yielded at least 3 million CDR3-containing paired-end reads. All of the RNA was converted into first-strand cDNA using the Mint cDNA synthesis kit, with a TRBC-specific oligonucleotide serving as the primer. After uracil-DNA glycosylase treatment, a first 18-cycle PCR used universal primers M1SS and BC2_uni_R on all cDNA. Turning to the authors' computational methods: Each sample was normalized by randomly selecting 1 million high-quality reads, each carrying a distinct molecular identifier. Instead of being binned into consensus sequences, reads that shared molecular identifiers were thrown out. MiTCR, set to a Q25 quality threshold and the strictest error-elimination algorithm, was used for CDR3 identification, clonotype clustering and error correction. Lower-bound total TCR beta diversity was estimated with a nonparametric unseen species model using Euler transformation. TCRdb reworked the public reads: Q25 trimming with fastp, MiXCR clone assembly, productive beta chains retained. Entries that share a CDR3 protein sequence are merged under the most common genes and DNA. The V and J calls and clone size come from TCRdb's table, not from the authors' own analysis. The sample has 650,000 or so distinct CDR3 sequences on record, about 51% of them singletons. The ten biggest clones cover roughly 14% of the sample.

The source of this sequence is a woman of 80 years or more in good health. Sequencing was done on a sample of blood. The chain employs TRBV12-3 or TRBV12-4 and TRBJ1-1; a weak D assignment points to TRBD1 (5 bases agree). The CDR3 region: CASRPRGAEAFF. The DNA reads TGTGCCAGTAGACCCCGGGGCGCTGAAGCTTTCTTT.